This passage covers 10 T cell receptor beta chains from one sample sequenced in a study of T cells after yellow fever vaccination. From the 5' RACE reads, TCRdb called clonotypes with MiXCR, one entry per CDR3 protein. The data contain about 210,000 distinct CDR3 sequences, approximately 3% of them singletons. The source was CD4+ T cells sorted from PBMCs, collected 10 days after the yellow fever booster vaccination. These receptors all stem from a man younger than 35 who received the YFV17D yellow fever vaccine.

The chain carries TRBV2 and TRBJ2-5, with D possibly being TRBD2 (5 bases). This CDR3 has 13 residues. V lost 11 bases, J lost 2 bases, and 15 bases lay in between. Germline V lookup: CDR1 SNHLY, CDR2 FYNNEI. CDR3 DNA: TGTGCCGGAGCCTCGGACTTACAAGAGACCCAGTACTTC. Translation gives CAGASDLQETQYF.

The table lists this clonotype with a few counts. This CDR3 is CSARPSPDRVTGYQETQYF. As DNA, the CDR3 is TGCAGTGCTAGACCCTCCCCGGACAGGGTGACGGGGTACCAAGAGACCCAGTACTTC. The V call is TRBV20-1, the J call TRBJ2-5; 8 nucleotides agree with TRBD1. V dropped 2 bases and J dropped 0; count of bases not matched to a gene: 17. The CDR3 has 19 residues. The germline V gene has CDR1 DFQATT and CDR2 SNEGSKA (reference sequence).

The V and J genes are TRBV19 and TRBJ2-1; tentatively, D is TRBD2 (7 bases). The ends were cut back, 10 bases at V and 6 bases at J, with 13 bases in the middle. Germline values: CDR1 LNHDA, CDR2 SQIVND (reference sequence). The CDR3 extends over 12 amino acids. The CDR3 loop is CANRDYFNEQFF. CDR3 DNA: TGTGCCAACAGGGACTACTTCAATGAGCAGTTCTTC.

This clonotype was detected ten times or more. The J gene is TRBJ2-2, the V gene TRBV5-1; D is uncertain. Trimming took 4 bases from V and 5 from J, leaving 9 bases between them. The CDR3 is 13 residues long. CDR1 is SGHRS and CDR2 is YFSETQ in the germline V gene. The CDR3 reads CASSNAYTGELFF. The CDR3 coding sequence is TGCGCCAGCAGCAACGCCTATACCGGGGAGCTGTTTTTT.

The J gene is TRBJ2-5, the V gene TRBV7-8; weak D call: TRBD1 (5 bases). The CDR3 is made up of 14 amino acids. CDR1 and CDR2 from the germline V gene are SGHVS and FQNEAQ. The V end was cut by 5 bases, the J end by 5 bases, with 15 bases between. CDR3 DNA sequence: TGTGCCAGCAGCCAAGGGGCCAGGGTGGAGACCCAGTACTTC. Residues: CASSQGARVETQYF. Using reference TRBV7-8 and TRBJ2-5 for the parts outside the CDR3, the full variable domain is GAGVSQSPRYKVAKRGQDVALRCDPISGHVSLFWYQQALGQGPEFLTYFQNEAQLDKSGLPSDRFFAERPEGSVSTLKIQRTQQEDSAVYLCASSQGARVETQYFGPGTRLLVL.

This clonotype was observed a few times. The chain has TRBV19 and TRBJ1-6, with a tentative D call TRBD1 (6 bases). V was pared by 1 base and J by 2 bases, with 9 bases between. CDR1 and CDR2 (germline): LNHDA, SQIVND (reference sequence). CDR3 length equals 16 residues. The CDR3 sequence is CASSIGTAAYNSPLHF. Written as DNA, the CDR3 is TGTGCCAGTAGTATAGGGACAGCCGCCTATAATTCACCCCTCCACTTT.

This clonotype was found many times. The chain has TRBV6-6 and TRBJ1-4; tentative D call: TRBD1 (5 bases). The CDR3 extends over 12 amino acids. Germline V gives CDR1 MNHNY, CDR2 SVGAGI (reference sequence). Trimming shortened V by 7 bases and J by 13 bases, and 16 bases separated the two germline ends. The CDR3 sequence: CASTEQPRGLFF. The CDR3 bases are TGTGCCAGCACTGAACAGCCAAGGGGACTGTTTTTT.

This clonotype showed up many times. This chain joins TRBV5-1 and TRBJ2-4; tentative D call: TRBD2 (6 bases). The CDR3 runs 15 residues. Deletions cut 3 bases from V and 6 bases from J, with 16 bases between. The V gene's germline CDR1 is SGHRS and CDR2 YFSETQ. CDR3 bases: TGCGCCAGCAGCTCGGGAGAGGCCGCGGGAAACATTCAGTACTTC. Amino acids: CASSSGEAAGNIQYF.

In this sample, this clonotype turned up a few times. The chain employs TRBV20-1 and TRBJ1-6, with D possibly TRBD1 on 6 matching bases. CDR1 is DFQATT, CDR2 SNEGSKA, per germline (reference sequence). The CDR3 loop spans 13 amino acids. Trimming pared 4 bases from V and 8 bases from J, leaving 12 bases between. Here the CDR3 reads CSAIRQVDSPLHF. The DNA for the CDR3 is TGCAGTGCTATCCGACAGGTCGATTCACCCCTCCACTTT.

V gene TRBV12-3 or TRBV12-4 combines with J gene TRBJ2-5; TRBD1 is a possible D gene (6 bases). V lost 5 bases to trimming and J lost 4 bases, with 14 bases between them. This CDR3 has 14 amino acids. The chain's CDR3 is CASSHTGTTETQYF. The CDR3 DNA is TGTGCCAGCAGTCATACAGGGACAACAGAGACCCAGTACTTC.